The 26 T cell receptor beta chains below all came from one sample that was sequenced in a study of T cells in Graves' hyperthyroidism and ophthalmopathy. Researchers took RNA transcripts and amplified the TCR beta CDR3 regions from them. Researchers ran a first-round RT-PCR on the TCR CDR3 using the HTBI primer set. TCRdb re-called the multiplex PCR reads with MiXCR, one entry per CDR3 protein. In the table there are 640,000 or so distinct CDR3 sequences, about 15% of which are singletons. Sequencing was done on a sample of blood. These receptors were taken from a woman in her forties with Graves' ophthalmopathy.

The rearrangement joins TRBV6-1 to TRBJ2-7, with D uncertain. Germline V gene data show CDR1 as MNHNS and CDR2 as SASEGT. The CDR3 totals 16 residues. The V end was cut by 0 bases, the J end by 2 bases, with 14 bases between. CDR3 nucleotide sequence: TGTGCCAGCAGTGAAGCGGGCAGCCCGAAAGCCTACGAGCAGTACTTC. The encoded protein is CASSEAGSPKAYEQYF.

At least ten counts were recorded for this clonotype. The chain is built from TRBV6-1 and TRBJ2-3; no clear D gene. The V and J ends lost 2 bases and 4 bases respectively, with 10 bases between them. Germline CDR1 reads MNHNS; CDR2 reads SASEGT. CDR3 size: 14 residues. CDR3 sequence: CASSENWQADTQYF. For the CDR3, the DNA is TGTGCCAGCAGTGAAAACTGGCAAGCAGATACGCAGTATTTT.

At least ten counts were recorded for this clonotype. The genes are TRBV20-1 and TRBJ1-1; TRBD1 matches at 7 bases. Germline V gene lookup returns CDR1 DFQATT and CDR2 SNEGSKA (reference sequence). V was pared by 3 bases and J by 4 bases, with 2 bases of the junction left unmatched. The CDR3 extends over 12 amino acids. CDR3 residues: CSASQGVTEAFF. The CDR3 DNA reads as TGCAGTGCTAGTCAGGGGGTCACTGAAGCTTTCTTT.

This clonotype was seen more than once but under ten times. This chain links TRBV7-3 with TRBJ2-6; 8 bases fit TRBD2. CDR1 is SGHTA and CDR2 is FQGTGA in the germline V gene. The CDR3 runs to 18 residues. The junction had 9 bases not matched to a gene; V was cut back by 5 bases and J by 0 bases. CDR3 DNA: TGTGCCAGCAGCGATACTAGCGGCGTTTCCTCTGGGGCCAACGTCCTGACTTTC. Translating gives CASSDTSGVSSGANVLTF.

This clonotype was observed a few times. The chain carries TRBV27 and TRBJ2-7, with 9 nucleotides matching TRBD2. This CDR3 is built from 15 residues. Germline trimming cut 2 bases from V and 7 bases from J; bases unmatched to any gene: 9. The germline V gene encodes CDR1 MNHEY and CDR2 SMNVEV (reference sequence). CDR3 nucleotide sequence: TGTGCCAGCAGTTTAAAAGCTAGCGGGATGTTGGAGCAGTACTTC. This codes for CASSLKASGMLEQYF.

The chain recombines TRBV6-2 or TRBV6-3 with TRBJ1-1; D is possibly TRBD1 (6 bases). V gave up 4 bases and J gave up 7 bases, with 19 bases separating them. In germline, CDR1 is MNHEY, CDR2 SVGEGT. This CDR3 has 15 residues. The CDR3 spells CASSSDSFEFLEAFF. Written as DNA, the CDR3 is TGTGCCAGCAGTTCGGACAGCTTCGAGTTCCTTGAAGCTTTCTTT.

This clonotype was recorded many times. Germline is not matched at one junction end, which may reflect a read error. The chain links TRBV19 to TRBJ1-1; TRBD1 matches 9 bases. The CDR3 is 15 amino acids. Germline loops: CDR1 LNHDA, CDR2 SQIVND (reference sequence). CDR3 DNA: TGTGCCAGTAGTCTAGAACAGGGGGCGCGGACTGAAGCTTTCTTT. Protein product: CASSLEQGARTEAFF.

Many counts were recorded for this clonotype. The CDR3 DNA is TGTGCCAGCAGCTTTTGGACTAGCGGGAGAAGCGAGCAGTACTTC. Residues: CASSFWTSGRSEQYF. The rearrangement joins TRBV7-2 to TRBJ2-7; 13 nucleotides agree with TRBD2. Germline V CDR1 and CDR2: SGHTA, FQGNSA. The V gene end was trimmed by 3 bases and the J gene end by 6 bases; junction bases not matched to a gene: 5. This CDR3 contains 15 residues.

At least ten counts were recorded for this clonotype. This chain joins TRBV27 and TRBJ1-1; possible D gene TRBD1, 5 bases. Trimming took off 4 bases at V and 0 bases at J, with 12 bases between the two ends. In germline, CDR1 is MNHEY, CDR2 SMNVEV (reference sequence). This CDR3 spans 15 amino acids. The CDR3 loop reads CASSSEGRVNTEAFF. CDR3 DNA sequence: TGTGCCAGCAGTTCAGAGGGACGGGTGAACACTGAAGCTTTCTTT.

This clonotype was detected many times. The chain joins TRBV20-1 to TRBJ2-5; the match to TRBD2 covers 7 bases. CDR3 length: 15 residues. The junction had 9 bases not matched to a gene; V was cut back by 2 bases and J by 3 bases. Per the germline V gene, CDR1 is DFQATT and CDR2 is SNEGSKA (reference sequence). CDR3 in DNA: TGCAGTGCTAGATCGGCGTGGCTAGCGGAAGAGACCCAGTACTTC. It encodes CSARSAWLAEETQYF.

This clonotype was seen ten or more times. V gene TRBV12-3 or TRBV12-4 combines with J gene TRBJ1-6, with D unclear. The CDR3 has 14 residues. The V and J ends lost 9 bases and 0 bases respectively, with 9 bases between them. This CDR3 is CASSTSSYNSPLHF. DNA of the CDR3: TGTGCCAGTTCCACGAGCTCCTATAATTCACCCCTCCACTTT.

The table lists this clonotype with many counts. The chain carries TRBV25-1 and TRBJ2-7; D is perhaps TRBD1 (7 bases). The CDR3 consists of 13 residues. The germline V gene has CDR1 MGHDK and CDR2 SYGVNS. The V end was cut by 10 bases, the J end by 3 bases, with 16 bases between. The CDR3 nucleotides read TGTGCCACCGGGGGCGCAGGGGGCTACGAGCAGTACTTC. Translated: CATGGAGGYEQYF.

This clonotype came up many times. The V and J genes are TRBV28 and TRBJ2-7, with 10 bases matching TRBD1. Germline lookup yields CDR1 MDHEN and CDR2 SYDVKM. This CDR3 contains 13 residues. With V trimmed by 3 bases and J by 7 bases, 3 bases remained unmatched. CDR3 sequence (DNA): TGTGCCAGCAGTTTCCCGGGACAGGGGGAGCAGTACTTC. Translation: CASSFPGQGEQYF.

The chain has TRBV7-2 and TRBJ2-7, with 10 bases matching TRBD2. Losses at the gene ends were 5 bases for V and 6 bases for J; bases not matched to a gene: 7. Germline CDR1 and CDR2: SGHTA and FQGNSA. The CDR3 length is 14 residues. The CDR3 is CASSILAGNAEQYF. DNA for the CDR3: TGTGCCAGCAGCATACTAGCGGGAAATGCCGAGCAGTACTTC.

This clonotype was picked up many times. The chain carries TRBV20-1 and TRBJ2-7; no reliable D call. Trimming took 7 bases from V and 6 from J, leaving 19 bases between them. Germline V CDR1 and CDR2: DFQATT, SNEGSKA (reference sequence). The CDR3 extends over 13 amino acids. The CDR3 bases are TGCAGTGTACGGACCCCGCCCCTCCTCGAGCAGTACTTC. It translates to CSVRTPPLLEQYF.

The chain uses TRBV12-3 or TRBV12-4 and TRBJ1-1; TRBD1 aligns across 7 bases. This CDR3 spans 14 amino acids. V was pared by 5 bases and J by 5 bases, with 8 bases of the junction left unmatched. DNA of the CDR3: TGTGCCAGCAGTGGGGGGACAGCCTCAACTGAAGCTTTCTTT. It specifies CASSGGTASTEAFF.

This clonotype has ten or more counts. Here the CDR3 DNA reads TGTGCCAGCAGGCAAGACGTGACAGGGGGAGAGACCCAGTACTTC. It is translated as CASRQDVTGGETQYF. This chain connects TRBV2 to TRBJ2-5; 9 bases line up with TRBD1. Germline CDR1 and CDR2: SNHLY and FYNNEI. The junction had 9 bases not matched to a gene; V was cut back by 6 bases and J by 4 bases. This CDR3 comprises 15 residues.

This clonotype was counted between two and nine times. This CDR3 reads CASSSAAGVMNTEAFF. In nucleotides, the CDR3 is TGTGCCAGCAGCTCAGCTGCAGGGGTTATGAACACTGAAGCTTTCTTT. This chain uses TRBV13 with TRBJ1-1; perhaps TRBD1 as D (6 bases). V lost 4 bases, J lost 0 bases, and 15 bases lay in between. The CDR3 is 16 amino acids. The germline V gene encodes CDR1 PRHDT and CDR2 FYEKMQ (reference sequence).

The chain couples TRBV6-1 to TRBJ1-5; D gene ambiguous. V was pared by 5 bases and J by 10 bases, with 15 bases between. CDR3 length: 13 residues. From germline, CDR1 is MNHNS and CDR2 SASEGT. CDR3 sequence reads: CASSPVTAGPQHF. CDR3 in DNA: TGTGCCAGCAGTCCCGTGACCGCGGGACCCCAGCATTTT.

This clonotype occurred many times. Mismatch with germline at one junction end may stem from a read error. The chain has TRBV5-1 and TRBJ2-5; D is unresolved. In germline, CDR1 is SGHRS, CDR2 YFSETQ. The length of the CDR3 is 14 residues. In DNA, the CDR3 is TGTGCCAGCAGTTTGGGCCAGGCCCAAGAGACCCAGTACTTC. It specifies CASSLGQAQETQYF.

This clonotype has a count of ten or more. This chain joins TRBV20-1 and TRBJ1-1, with a weak D call TRBD1 (5 bases). This CDR3 spans 12 amino acids. Trimming removed 0 bases from V and 7 bases from J, with 9 bases in between. Germline V lookup: CDR1 DFQATT, CDR2 SNEGSKA (reference sequence). The CDR3 sequence: CSAREEGLEAFF. CDR3 coding DNA: TGCAGTGCTAGAGAGGAGGGGCTTGAAGCTTTCTTT.

This chain uses TRBV6-2 or TRBV6-3 with TRBJ2-2; no clear D gene. The CDR3 consists of 15 residues. Germline CDR1 reads MNHEY; CDR2 reads SVGEGT. Trimming cost V 4 bases and J 3 bases, with 12 bases left between them. The CDR3 region has the DNA TGTGCCAGCAGTTCCATGACTGGGGACACCGGGGAGCTGTTTTTT. Translation gives CASSSMTGDTGELFF.

This clonotype was recorded at least ten times. The chain carries TRBV28 and TRBJ1-1; tentatively, D is TRBD1 (5 bases). The CDR3 runs to 13 residues. The germline V gene encodes CDR1 MDHEN and CDR2 SYDVKM. Trimming removed 4 bases at V and 5 bases at J, with 11 bases between. The CDR3 DNA reads TGTGCCAGCAGTTCAGGGTTGGGGACTGAAGCTTTCTTT. The encoded protein is CASSSGLGTEAFF.

This clonotype was picked up many times. The chain carries TRBV6-5 and TRBJ1-2, with 10 bases aligning to TRBD1. There are 16 residues in the CDR3. Germline CDR1 reads MNHEY; CDR2 reads SVGAGI. Trimming removed 0 bases from V and 8 bases from J; junction bases left unmatched: 9. CDR3 region: CASSYSPTGTGAGYTF. DNA for the CDR3: TGTGCCAGCAGTTACTCCCCAACCGGGACAGGGGCCGGCTACACCTTC.

This clonotype was detected only a few times. This may be a read error: a much more frequent sequence differs by one nucleotide. CDR3 bases: TGTGCCAGCAATACAACAGGGGGCGCTGCCTATGGCTACACCTTC. Translated, it gives CASNTTGGAAYGYTF. This chain connects TRBV6-1 to TRBJ1-2; TRBD1 aligns across 9 bases. The trim removed 7 bases at V and 4 bases at J, leaving 10 bases unmatched. This CDR3 contains 15 residues. The germline CDR1 and CDR2 sequences are MNHNS and SASEGT.

The CDR3, as DNA: TGTGCCAGCAGTCGGTCGACGGGAAATCAGCCCCAGCATTTT. The encoded protein is CASSRSTGNQPQHF. The V call is TRBV2, the J call TRBJ1-5; D remains unclear. The ends were cut back, 5 bases at V and 4 bases at J, with 12 bases in the middle. The length of the CDR3 is 14 residues. Germline values: CDR1 SNHLY, CDR2 FYNNEI.